Listed here is a single TCR beta chain. The data belong to a study of blood T cell repertoires in COVID-19. Here immunoSEQ multiplex PCR was the method, and the copy in TCRdb shows in-frame clones only, minus some. The repertoire holds around 700,000 clones, 80% to 90% seen once, with approximately 0.3% in the top ten. Looked up from germline, CDR1 is GTSNPN and CDR2 is SVGIG (reference sequence). CDR3 length: 16 residues. V gave up 3 bases and J gave up 5 bases; unmatched junction bases: 11. The sample was peripheral blood. This receptor was taken from a woman aged 18-29 years with acute or convalescent COVID-19. The chain joins TRBV30 to TRBJ2-7; 12 nucleotides line up with TRBD2. CDR3 sequence (DNA): TGTGCCTGGAGCTTCCCGACTAGCGGGGGTCCCGACGAGCAGTACTTC. It codes for CAWSFPTSGGPDEQYF.